The 30 T cell receptor beta chains listed next were all sequenced from one sample in a study of blood T cell repertoires in COVID-19. Clones were sequenced by immunoSEQ multiplex PCR, and TCRdb holds only the in-frame ones, with some missing. This table holds hundreds of thousands of clones, 70% to 90% found once. The sequencing sample was made of peripheral blood. The receptors originated from a woman aged 55-75 years with COVID-19, enrolled during active disease.

The chain carries TRBV28 and TRBJ1-1; the D is unclear. CDR1 is MDHEN and CDR2 is SYDVKM in the germline V gene. This CDR3 comprises 14 residues. With 5 bases removed from V and 0 bases from J, the gap between germline ends came to 10 bases. The CDR3, as DNA: TGTGCCAGCAGTCGACACGCGATGAACACTGAAGCTTTCTTT. This gives the protein CASSRHAMNTEAFF.

This sequence joins TRBV7-8 and TRBJ1-1, with D unclear. Deletions cut 3 bases from V and 1 base from J, with 6 bases between. This CDR3 has 13 residues. Germline V gene sequence: CDR1 SGHVS, CDR2 FQNEAQ. CDR3 nucleotides: TGTGCCAGCAGCTTTCGCAGGAACACTGAAGCTTTCTTT. It yields the protein CASSFRRNTEAFF.

This clone appeared a few times. This sequence joins TRBV6-1 and TRBJ2-7, with 11 bases that match TRBD2. The germline gives CDR1 MNHNS, CDR2 SASEGT. The trim removed 0 bases at V and 0 bases at J, leaving 7 bases unmatched. The CDR3 runs to 18 residues. The CDR3 coding sequence is TGTGCCAGCAGTGAAGCACTAGCGGGGGAAATCGTCTCCTACGAGCAGTACTTC. This gives the protein CASSEALAGEIVSYEQYF.

The chain links TRBV6-5 to TRBJ2-5, with 8 bases lining up with TRBD1. Per germline, CDR1 MNHEY and CDR2 SVGAGI. The CDR3 is made up of 15 amino acids. Trimming took 0 bases from V and 6 from J; bases not matched to a gene: 6. In DNA, the CDR3 is TGTGCCAGCAGTTACTCGAATCAGGGGGCGAAGACCCAGTACTTC. Its protein is CASSYSNQGAKTQYF.

The rearrangement uses TRBV19 and TRBJ2-5, with 9 bases identical to TRBD2. With V trimmed by 9 bases and J by 7 bases, 15 bases remained unmatched. The CDR3 extends over 15 amino acids. From germline, CDR1 is LNHDA and CDR2 SQIVND (reference sequence). CDR3 DNA sequence: TGTGCCAGCCCTAGGCGGGGGGGGCTCCTCCGGACCCAGTACTTC. Residues: CASPRRGGLLRTQYF. Supplemented by reference TRBV19 and TRBJ2-5, the full variable domain reads DGGITQSPKYLFRKEGQNVTLSCEQNLNHDAMYWYRQDPGQGLRLIYYSQIVNDFQKGDIAEGYSVSREKKESFPLTVTSAQKNPTAFYLCASPRRGGLLRTQYFGPGTRLLVL.

The table lists this clone with a few counts. The chain couples TRBV4-2 to TRBJ2-7; 7 nucleotides align to TRBD2. Trimming removed 1 base from V and 3 bases from J; junction bases left unmatched: 3. The CDR3 extends over 14 amino acids. Germline CDR1 and CDR2: LGHNA and YNFKEQ. CDR3: CASSQGAGIYEQYF. CDR3 DNA: TGTGCCAGCAGCCAAGGAGCGGGGATCTACGAGCAGTACTTC.

The sample holds one count of this clone. The rearrangement joins TRBV7-9 to TRBJ1-2, with 7 bases lining up with TRBD1. Germline values: CDR1 SEHNR, CDR2 FQNEAQ (reference sequence). The J segment lost 2 bases and the V segment lost 3 bases, leaving 6 bases of the junction unmatched. CDR3 length: 15 amino acids. The CDR3 is CASSLTGQANYGYTF. CDR3 sequence (DNA): TGTGCCAGCAGCTTGACAGGACAGGCGAACTATGGCTACACCTTC.

This clone was seen only once. The chain is built from TRBV5-4 and TRBJ2-1; 7 bases are shared with TRBD2. Per the germline V gene, CDR1 is SGHNT and CDR2 is YYREEE (reference sequence). Trimming cost V 5 bases and J 5 bases; bases outside gene matches: 7. The CDR3 is made up of 14 amino acids. Here the CDR3 reads CASSLWTRDNEQFF. CDR3 coding DNA: TGTGCCAGCAGTCTCTGGACTAGGGACAATGAGCAGTTCTTC.

V usage is TRBV5-1 and J usage is TRBJ1-2, with a possible D match to TRBD1 (5 bases). With 3 bases removed from V and 5 bases from J, the gap between germline ends came to 14 bases. The germline gives CDR1 SGHRS, CDR2 YFSETQ. The CDR3 is 14 residues long. CDR3 protein: CASSSPGGVYGYTF. In DNA form, the CDR3 reads TGCGCCAGCAGCTCCCCCGGGGGGGTTTATGGCTACACCTTC.

With respect to this clone: At the DNA level, this CDR3 is encoded by other sequences in the same sample as well. This sequence joins TRBV27 and TRBJ2-7, with a tentative D call TRBD2 (5 bases). The V end was cut by 5 bases, the J end by 4 bases, with 9 bases between. The length of the CDR3 is 12 residues. CDR1 and CDR2 (germline): MNHEY, SMNVEV (reference sequence). CDR3 region: CASSLRGYEQYF. CDR3 DNA sequence: TGTGCCAGCAGTCTCCGCGGGTACGAGCAGTACTTC.

The sample holds a few counts of this clone. The chain combines TRBV13 with TRBJ1-2; possible D gene TRBD1, 6 bases. The V gene lost 5 bases and the J gene lost 3 bases, with 16 bases spanning the gap. The CDR3 contains 15 residues. From germline, CDR1 is PRHDT and CDR2 FYEKMQ (reference sequence). The CDR3 bases are TGTGCCAGCAGCCACCGAACAGGGAGGGACTATGGCTACACCTTC. It yields the protein CASSHRTGRDYGYTF.

This chain joins TRBV21-1 and TRBJ2-1; TRBD1 reflects the table's D call only, with no check against the DNA. TRBV21-1 is recorded as a pseudogene. This CDR3 is built from 16 residues. This chain's CDR3 is CASSKVPDNSNNEQFF. The CDR3 DNA reads TGTGCCAGCAGCAAAGTACCGGACAATTCGAACAATGAGCAGTTCTTC.

The chain has TRBV6-6 and TRBJ2-7; 9 bases fit TRBD1. Germline-derived CDR1 and CDR2 are MNHNY and SVGAGI (reference sequence). The CDR3 covers 15 residues. After removal of 4 bases from V and 4 bases from J, the junction contained 8 bases not matched to a gene. The CDR3 sequence: CASSSYRGHRYEQYF. CDR3 DNA sequence: TGTGCCAGCAGTTCCTACAGGGGGCATAGGTACGAGCAGTACTTC.

This chain joins TRBV5-1 and TRBJ1-1, with D tentatively TRBD1 (5 bases). V was shortened by 0 bases and J by 1 base, with 13 bases between the two germline ends. In germline, CDR1 is SGHRS, CDR2 YFSETQ. There are 16 residues in the CDR3. This chain's CDR3 is CASSLVGSQGNTEAFF. The CDR3 region has the DNA TGCGCCAGCAGCTTGGTAGGGTCGCAGGGGAACACTGAAGCTTTCTTT.

The chain links TRBV5-6 to TRBJ1-2; D is perhaps TRBD1 (5 bases). V dropped 2 bases and J dropped 7 bases, with 18 bases sitting between them. Looked up from germline, CDR1 is SGHDT and CDR2 is YYEEEE. The CDR3 consists of 15 residues. The CDR3 nucleotides are TGTGCCAGCAGCTTCGGGCCATCGGACAAGGGTGGCTACACCTTC. Translated: CASSFGPSDKGGYTF.

The chain is built from TRBV9 and TRBJ2-1; 10 bases are shared with TRBD2. With V trimmed by 3 bases and J by 2 bases, 5 bases remained unmatched. The V gene's germline CDR1 is SGDLS and CDR2 YYNGEE. CDR3 size: 16 residues. DNA for the CDR3: TGTGCCAGCAGCGCCCGTCTAGCGGGGGCCTACAATGAGCAGTTCTTC. Its translation: CASSARLAGAYNEQFF.

This clone was counted only a few times. This sequence joins TRBV6-5 and TRBJ1-1, with D perhaps matching TRBD1 (5 bases). V lost 0 bases, J lost 4 bases, and 9 bases lay in between. The V gene's germline CDR1 is MNHEY and CDR2 SVGAGI. This CDR3 region has 14 residues. DNA of the CDR3: TGTGCCAGCAGTTACTCGGCGGGGGGCACTGAAGCTTTCTTT. Its translation: CASSYSAGGTEAFF.

The V and J genes are TRBV28 and TRBJ2-1; weak D call: TRBD1 (6 bases). Germline loops: CDR1 MDHEN, CDR2 SYDVKM. This CDR3 comprises 15 residues. Trimming left V 10 bases short and J 8 bases short, with 24 bases between. CDR3 bases: TGTGCCACCAGGGGATTGGGCGGGCAGTCCCATGAGCAGTTCTTC. Translating it yields CATRGLGGQSHEQFF.

This clone has only one observation. This rearrangement joins TRBV6-2 or TRBV6-3 to TRBJ2-7; D is possibly TRBD2 (5 bases). The germline V gene has CDR1 MNHEY and CDR2 SVGEGT. The CDR3 is 14 amino acids. V dropped 4 bases and J dropped 4 bases, with 14 bases sitting between them. The CDR3 sequence is CASSFLQTGYEQYF. DNA for the CDR3: TGTGCCAGCAGTTTTCTCCAAACGGGGTACGAGCAGTACTTC.

The CDR3 DNA follows: TGTGCCAGCAGCGACACGGGGGTTGCCTACGAGCAGTACTTC. This sequence encodes CASSDTGVAYEQYF. The J gene is TRBJ2-7, the V gene TRBV7-9, with D perhaps matching TRBD2 (6 bases). Deletions cut 5 bases from V and 2 bases from J, with 13 bases between. The germline V gene has CDR1 SEHNR and CDR2 FQNEAQ (reference sequence). The CDR3 runs 14 residues.

The chain has TRBV28 and TRBJ1-1; D is uncertain. Between the trimmed V and J ends, which lost 5 bases and 0 bases, there was a span of 10 bases. This CDR3 spans 14 amino acids. Per the germline V gene, CDR1 is MDHEN and CDR2 is SYDVKM. CDR3 in DNA: TGTGCCAGCAGTGAGGTGGGTTTGAACACTGAAGCTTTCTTT. Translation: CASSEVGLNTEAFF.

The CDR3 reads CASSAGTVRGSPLHF. The DNA of the CDR3 is TGTGCCAGCAGTGCCGGGACAGTCCGGGGTTCACCCCTCCACTTT. The V gene is TRBV28, the J gene TRBJ1-6, with TRBD1 matching over 7 bases. Unmatched junction bases numbered 10, after V lost 5 bases and J lost 9 bases. Germline CDR1 is MDHEN and CDR2 is SYDVKM. CDR3 length equals 15 residues.

This clone was seen once. The V call is TRBV12-2, the J call TRBJ2-1; the table's D call, TRBD1, has no DNA check behind it. TRBV12-2 is recorded as a pseudogene. The CDR3 totals 16 residues. The CDR3: CASRSTRTGWDHEQFF. Written as DNA, the CDR3 is TGTGCAAGTCGCTCCACCAGGACAGGGTGGGACCATGAGCAGTTCTTC.

The CDR3 bases are TGTGCCAGCAGGGGACAGGGGCCCAATCAGCCCCAGCATTTT. It translates to CASRGQGPNQPQHF. The chain couples TRBV6-5 to TRBJ1-5; 10 nucleotides match TRBD1. Germline CDR1 reads MNHEY; CDR2 reads SVGAGI. The CDR3 is 14 amino acids. V was clipped by 6 bases and J by 3 bases; unmatched bases: 2.

This chain uses TRBV14 with TRBJ2-2; no definite D call. CDR1 is SGHDN and CDR2 is FVKESK in the germline V gene. Trimming took off 0 bases at V and 6 bases at J, with 8 bases between the two ends. The CDR3 is 14 residues long. Here the CDR3 DNA reads TGTGCCAGCAGCCAAGAAATGGGCGCCGGGGAGCTGTTTTTT. It translates to CASSQEMGAGELFF.

The CDR3 loop reads CASSFRTGHTEAFF. The DNA of the CDR3 is TGTGCCAGCAGCTTCCGGACAGGGCACACTGAAGCTTTCTTT. The chain carries TRBV11-2 and TRBJ1-1, with 8 bases lining up with TRBD1. The CDR3 covers 14 residues. The V segment lost 3 bases and the J segment 3 bases; nucleotides outside the gene matches: 3. Germline V lookup: CDR1 SGHAT, CDR2 FQNNGV.

The gene calls are TRBV28 and TRBJ1-2, with 10 bases that match TRBD1. Germline V gene sequence: CDR1 MDHEN, CDR2 SYDVKM. V dropped 6 bases and J dropped 1; count of bases not matched to a gene: 8. The CDR3 runs 16 residues. CDR3 in DNA: TGTGCCAGCAGCCTATTCCGGACAGGGGGTAACTATGGCTACACCTTC. This translates into CASSLFRTGGNYGYTF.

This sequence joins TRBV28 and TRBJ2-5; tentatively, D is TRBD1 (6 bases). The V and J ends lost 6 bases and 2 bases respectively, with 13 bases between them. Germline assignment: CDR1 MDHEN and CDR2 SYDVKM. CDR3 length equals 14 residues. The CDR3 sequence is CASSETGIQETQYF. In DNA, the CDR3 is TGTGCCAGCAGCGAAACAGGGATACAAGAGACCCAGTACTTC.

The chain combines TRBV6-5 with TRBJ1-1; 7 nucleotides line up with TRBD1. The CDR3 is made up of 14 amino acids. The germline CDR1 and CDR2 sequences are MNHEY and SVGAGI. The J segment lost 1 base and the V segment lost 7 bases, leaving 6 bases of the junction unmatched. CDR3 DNA sequence: TGTGCCAGCAACCGACAGGGCCAGAACACTGAAGCTTTCTTT. It encodes CASNRQGQNTEAFF.

This clone was detected once. The rearrangement links TRBV5-1 to TRBJ2-5; TRBD2 aligns across 8 bases. This CDR3 has 16 residues. Germline CDR1 SGHRS, CDR2 YFSETQ. V shed 3 bases and J 4 bases; nucleotides not matched to a gene: 11. DNA of the CDR3: TGCGCCAGCAGCTGGGGCCCGACTAGCGCGGGAGAGACCCAGTACTTC. Translation: CASSWGPTSAGETQYF.